A single sample is the source of the 19 T cell receptor beta chains below, sequenced in a study of T cell responses to AZD1222 COVID-19 vaccine. Method: immunoSEQ multiplex PCR; TCRdb's copy keeps in-frame clones and lacks some. The data contain around 120,000 clones, around 89% of them singletons. The starting material was peripheral blood, obtained on day 0 of MenACWY control vaccination. Receptors were obtained from an adult in good health.

The chain couples TRBV11-1 to TRBJ1-3; D call uncertain. V lost 4 bases to trimming and J lost 4 bases, with 8 bases between them. Germline assignment: CDR1 SGHAT and CDR2 FQDESV (reference sequence). The CDR3 runs 13 residues. CDR3 nucleotide sequence: TGTGCCAGCAGCTCGCCGGGGGGAAACACCATATATTTT. As protein: CASSSPGGNTIYF.

The rearrangement links TRBV24-1 to TRBJ2-3; unclear D gene. The germline CDR1 and CDR2 sequences are KGHDR and SFDVKD. Trimming cost V 2 bases and J 5 bases, with 7 bases left between them. The CDR3 spans 13 residues. The CDR3 region has the DNA TGTGCCACCAGTGATTCGTTAATAGATACGCAGTATTTT. Its translation: CATSDSLIDTQYF.

The CDR3 DNA reads as TGTGCCATCAGTGAGTCCCTCCTGTTAGGGGGACAAGGCGAGCAGTACTTC. Translating gives CAISESLLLGGQGEQYF. The chain recombines TRBV10-3 with TRBJ2-7; a possible D gene is TRBD1 (6 bases). Trimming took 0 bases from V and 6 from J, leaving 21 bases between them. Germline CDR1 and CDR2: ENHRY and SYGVKD. The CDR3 runs 17 residues.

V is TRBV7-9 and J is TRBJ2-7, with TRBD2 identical over 8 bases. The germline gives CDR1 SEHNR, CDR2 FQNEAQ (reference sequence). CDR3 length: 14 amino acids. V was pared by 5 bases and J by 5 bases, with 8 bases of the junction left unmatched. In DNA form, the CDR3 reads TGTGCCAGCAGCCTCAGCGGGAGTCGCAACGAGCAGTACTTC. It translates to CASSLSGSRNEQYF.

V and J are TRBV7-9 and TRBJ2-4; D unresolved. CDR3 length: 17 residues. Germline V gene data show CDR1 as SEHNR and CDR2 as FQNEAQ (reference sequence). The ends were cut back, 5 bases at V and 2 bases at J, with 19 bases in the middle. CDR3 loop: CASSPRGPFLTKNIQYF. The CDR3 DNA follows: TGTGCCAGCAGCCCCCGTGGCCCGTTCTTAACCAAAAACATTCAGTACTTC.

The chain joins TRBV5-1 to TRBJ1-1; D unresolved. CDR1 SGHRS and CDR2 YFSETQ come from the germline V gene. Trimming took 4 bases from V and 3 from J, leaving 10 bases between them. The length of the CDR3 is 13 residues. The CDR3 coding sequence is TGCGCCAGCAGCAAGAGTTGGGACACTGAAGCTTTCTTT. Translation: CASSKSWDTEAFF.

The V gene is TRBV7-2, the J gene TRBJ2-7; TRBD1 is a possible D gene (5 bases). This CDR3 is built from 13 residues. V was clipped by 3 bases and J by 2 bases, with 8 bases between them. Looked up from germline, CDR1 is SGHTA and CDR2 is FQGNSA. CDR3 loop: CASSLQGPYEQYF. The CDR3, as DNA: TGTGCCAGCAGCTTGCAGGGCCCCTACGAGCAGTACTTC.

The rearrangement uses TRBV7-2 and TRBJ1-5; D remains ambiguous. Deletions cut 3 bases from V and 5 bases from J, with 11 bases between. The CDR3 has 14 residues. The V gene's germline CDR1 is SGHTA and CDR2 FQGNSA. The CDR3 sequence: CASSFVTTDQPQHF. CDR3 nucleotides: TGTGCCAGCAGCTTTGTGACGACTGATCAGCCCCAGCATTTT.

The rearrangement links TRBV7-2 to TRBJ2-5, with 7 positions matching TRBD2. This CDR3 has 16 amino acids. The ends lost 1 base at V and 1 base at J; junction bases unmatched: 6. Germline CDR1 reads SGHTA; CDR2 reads FQGNSA. The DNA for the CDR3 is TGTGCCAGCAGCTTAGATCTAGCGGCCGTCCAAGAGACCCAGTACTTC. Translating gives CASSLDLAAVQETQYF.

The chain carries TRBV11-1 and TRBJ2-1; unclear D gene. This CDR3 comprises 13 residues. Looked up from germline, CDR1 is SGHAT and CDR2 is FQDESV (reference sequence). The V end was cut by 5 bases, the J end by 2 bases, with 7 bases between. DNA for the CDR3: TGTGCCAGCAGCCCCCGGGCCTACAATGAGCAGTTCTTC. Translated, it gives CASSPRAYNEQFF.

This clone appeared a few times. The chain carries TRBV29-1 and TRBJ2-7; perhaps TRBD2 as D (6 bases). Germline V CDR1 and CDR2: SQVTM, ANQGSEA. The ends were cut back, 0 bases at V and 4 bases at J, with 22 bases in the middle. This CDR3 is built from 17 residues. The CDR3 nucleotides read TGCAGCGTTGAAGATGCCGACTCGACTAGTACTACTTACGAGCAGTACTTC. This codes for CSVEDADSTSTTYEQYF.

The J gene is TRBJ2-1, the V gene TRBV7-2; unclear D gene. This CDR3 is 13 amino acids long. V shed 3 bases and J shed 6 bases, with 9 bases lying between them. Germline CDR1 SGHTA, CDR2 FQGNSA. The CDR3 region has the DNA TGTGCCAGCAGCTTCTTGGCCGCCAATGAGCAGTTCTTC. It is translated as CASSFLAANEQFF.

This chain uses TRBV7-3 with TRBJ2-5, with 13 bases that match TRBD2. The V segment lost 0 bases and the J segment 4 bases; nucleotides outside the gene matches: 2. Germline V gene data show CDR1 as SGHTA and CDR2 as FQGTGA. The CDR3 covers 16 residues. The CDR3 reads CASSLTRTSGRETQYF. The DNA of the CDR3 is TGTGCCAGCAGCTTAACCAGGACTAGCGGGAGAGAGACCCAGTACTTC.

In its sample, this clone was seen a few times. The chain is built from TRBV25-1 and TRBJ1-3; D may be TRBD1 (6 bases). The CDR3 covers 15 residues. The germline V and J ends were trimmed by 1 base and 2 bases, with 9 bases remaining between them. The germline gives CDR1 MGHDK, CDR2 SYGVNS. The CDR3 bases are TGTGCCAGCAGTGAATCCGGGACAACTGGAAACACCATATATTTT. Its translation: CASSESGTTGNTIYF.

This rearrangement joins TRBV9 to TRBJ2-1, with TRBD2 identical over 8 bases. Germline V CDR1 and CDR2: SGDLS, YYNGEE. CDR3 length: 14 residues. J lost 14 bases, V lost 4 bases, and 14 bases had no gene match. In nucleotides, the CDR3 is TGTGCCAGCAGCCCCACCGGGACTAGTCTTTCGAAGTTCTTC. Translated: CASSPTGTSLSKFF.

V and J are TRBV19 and TRBJ2-2, with TRBD2 matching over 9 bases. V lost 4 bases, J lost 7 bases, and 7 bases stayed unmatched. Germline CDR1 reads LNHDA; CDR2 reads SQIVND (reference sequence). The CDR3 is 15 amino acids. For the CDR3, the DNA is TGTGCCAGTAGTAAGGCGGGAGGGCCTGTCGGGGAGCTGTTTTTT. It yields the protein CASSKAGGPVGELFF.

V is TRBV20-1 and J is TRBJ2-1; D gene ambiguous. CDR3 size: 11 residues. In germline, CDR1 is DFQATT, CDR2 SNEGSKA (reference sequence). V was trimmed by 2 bases and J by 10 bases, leaving 9 bases between them. Here the CDR3 DNA reads TGCAGTGCTAGATCGCGCGGAGAGCAGTTCTTC. This encodes CSARSRGEQFF.

V is TRBV6-2 or TRBV6-3 and J is TRBJ1-2; no firm D call. The germline V and J ends were trimmed by 6 bases and 4 bases, with 12 bases remaining between them. CDR1 is MNHEY, CDR2 SVGEGT, per germline. The CDR3 contains 13 residues. The DNA for the CDR3 is TGTGCCAGCAGCCCATCGGTAGTCTATGGCTACACCTTC. This gives the protein CASSPSVVYGYTF.

This chain links TRBV7-2 with TRBJ2-1; possibly TRBD1 for D (6 bases). Germline lookup yields CDR1 SGHTA and CDR2 FQGNSA. This CDR3 spans 15 amino acids. Deletions cut 2 bases from V and 6 bases from J, with 14 bases between. The CDR3 coding sequence is TGTGCCAGCAGCTTACGACAGGTTCGTTCCAATGAGCAGTTCTTC. This encodes CASSLRQVRSNEQFF.